This TCR beta chain was retrieved from a study of T-cell memory formation after mild COVID-19. Study-level results: That cross-reactive memory joined was suggested by some responding clones appearing in pre-infection memory. CM and EM subsets held most contracting CD4+ clones; EMRA held CD8+ ones.

The germline gives CDR1 LGHNA, CDR2 YNFKEQ. V shed 2 bases and J 2 bases; nucleotides not matched to a gene: 24. This CDR3 has 21 residues. For this clonotype: Its matching antigen is unknown.

TCR alpha and TCR beta cDNA libraries carrying sample barcodes and UMIs came from 5'RACE with constant-segment primers. One entry per CDR3 protein, called by TCRdb with MiXCR from the 5' RACE reads. The sample shows roughly 130,000 distinct CDR3 sequences, 5% to 6.5% of them seen only once. V and J are TRBV4-2 and TRBJ2-7; 7 nucleotides match TRBD2. This clonotype originated in an adult woman who had mild COVID-19 (a few samples of this study predate the infection). Cell type and time point are not known. Input material: PBMCs or a T cell subset sorted from them (not recorded which). CDR3 coding DNA: TGTGCCAGCAGCCAAAAGTGGGACTATCTCGTGCCGTTTGTGTCCCCCTACGAGCAGTACTTC. It yields the protein CASSQKWDYLVPFVSPYEQYF.